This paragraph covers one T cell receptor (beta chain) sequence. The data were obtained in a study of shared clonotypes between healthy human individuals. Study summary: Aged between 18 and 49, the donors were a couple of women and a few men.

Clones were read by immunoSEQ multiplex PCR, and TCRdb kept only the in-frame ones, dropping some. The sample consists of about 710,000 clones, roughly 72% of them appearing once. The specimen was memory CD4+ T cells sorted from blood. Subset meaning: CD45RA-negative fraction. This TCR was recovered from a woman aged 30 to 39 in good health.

This chain's CDR3 is CASSLLEGEAKNIQYF. The CDR3 region has the DNA TGTGCCAGCAGTTTATTGGAGGGAGAAGCCAAAAACATTCAGTACTTC. The V call is TRBV28, the J call TRBJ2-4, with a possible D match to TRBD2 (6 bases). V dropped 1 base and J dropped 0 bases, with 10 bases sitting between them. Germline CDR1 reads MDHEN; CDR2 reads SYDVKM. The CDR3 spans 16 residues. The full variable domain, with the rest looked up from reference TRBV28 and TRBJ2-4, is DVKVTQSSRYLVKRTGEKVFLECVQDMDHENMFWYRQDPGLGLRLIYFSYDVKMKEKGDIPEGYSVSREKKERFSLILESASTNQTSMYLCASSLLEGEAKNIQYFGAGTRLSVL.